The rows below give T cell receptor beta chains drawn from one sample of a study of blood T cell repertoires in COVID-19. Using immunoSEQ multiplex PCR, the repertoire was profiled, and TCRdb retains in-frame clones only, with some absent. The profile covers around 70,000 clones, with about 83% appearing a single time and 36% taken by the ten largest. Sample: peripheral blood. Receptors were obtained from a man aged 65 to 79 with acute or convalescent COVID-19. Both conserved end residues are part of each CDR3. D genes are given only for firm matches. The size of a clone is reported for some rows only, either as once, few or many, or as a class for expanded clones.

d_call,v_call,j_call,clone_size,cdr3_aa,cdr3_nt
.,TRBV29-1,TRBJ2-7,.,CSVGRGQPLSYEQYF,TGCAGCGTTGGGAGGGGACAGCCACTCTCCTACGAGCAGTACTTC
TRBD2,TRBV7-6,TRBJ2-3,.,CASSLFLAGVGDTQYF,TGTGCCAGCAGCTTATTCCTAGCGGGAGTTGGAGATACGCAGTATTTT
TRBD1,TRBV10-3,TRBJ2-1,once,CAIPGQASSYNEQFF,TGTGCCATCCCCGGACAGGCTAGCTCCTACAATGAGCAGTTCTTC
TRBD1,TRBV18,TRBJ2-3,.,CASSPGQLGADTQYF,TGTGCCAGCTCACCGGGACAGTTAGGGGCAGATACGCAGTATTTT
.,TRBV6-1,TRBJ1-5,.,CASSETGTRGNQPQHF,TGTGCCAGCAGTGAGACAGGCACTCGGGGAAATCAGCCCCAGCATTTT
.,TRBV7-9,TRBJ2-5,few,CASSPGAGVGTQYF,TGTGCCAGCAGCCCAGGGGCGGGAGTAGGGACCCAGTACTTC
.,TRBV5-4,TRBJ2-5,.,CASSPQGGETQYF,TGTGCCAGCAGCCCACAGGGGGGGGAGACCCAGTACTTC
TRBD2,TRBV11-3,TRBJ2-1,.,CASSFSLAGYVSEQFF,TGTGCCAGCAGCTTTAGCCTAGCGGGGTACGTCAGTGAGCAGTTCTTC
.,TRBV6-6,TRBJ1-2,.,CASSKEHGYTF,TGTGCCAGCAGTAAGGAGCATGGCTACACCTTC
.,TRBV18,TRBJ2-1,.,CASSPFKTRGNEQFF,TGTGCCAGCTCACCATTCAAGACCAGGGGCAATGAGCAGTTCTTC
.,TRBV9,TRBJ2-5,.,CASSKTPLSDQETQYF,TGTGCCAGCAGCAAAACACCCCTCAGCGACCAAGAGACCCAGTACTTC
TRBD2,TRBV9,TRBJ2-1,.,CASSGPWESGTYNEQFF,TGTGCCAGCAGTGGACCATGGGAAAGCGGGACCTACAATGAGCAGTTCTTC
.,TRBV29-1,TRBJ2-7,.,CSATGTRTYEQYF,TGCAGCGCGACCGGGACACGGACCTACGAGCAGTACTTC
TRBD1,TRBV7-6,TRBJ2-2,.,CASSASGGTGNTGELFF,TGTGCCAGCAGCGCCTCTGGAGGGACAGGGAACACCGGGGAGCTGTTTTTT
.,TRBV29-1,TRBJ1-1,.,CSVEGSGAIPEAFF,TGCAGCGTTGAAGGGTCAGGGGCGATCCCTGAAGCTTTCTTT
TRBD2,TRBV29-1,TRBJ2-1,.,CSVSGTTTSYNEQFF,TGCAGTGTCTCCGGGACTACCACCTCCTACAATGAGCAGTTCTTC
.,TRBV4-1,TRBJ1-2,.,CASSQEAGGVYGYTF,TGCGCCAGCAGCCAAGAGGCTGGAGGGGTCTATGGCTACACCTTC
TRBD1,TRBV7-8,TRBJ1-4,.,CASTLFLTGGKATNEKLFF,TGTGCCAGCACCCTTTTCCTGACAGGGGGCAAGGCAACTAATGAAAAACTGTTTTTT
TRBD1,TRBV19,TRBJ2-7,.,CASSIGQGLEQYF,TGTGCCAGTAGTATCGGACAGGGCCTCGAGCAGTACTTC
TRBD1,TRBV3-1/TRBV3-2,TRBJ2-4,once,CASSRREGADIQYF,TGTGCCAGCAGCCGTCGTGAGGGGGCGGACATTCAGTACTTC
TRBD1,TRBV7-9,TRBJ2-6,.,CASSRGTGNSGANVLTF,TGTGCCAGCAGCCGAGGGACAGGGAACTCTGGGGCCAACGTCCTGACTTTC
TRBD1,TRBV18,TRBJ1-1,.,CASSYRGEAFF,TGTGCCAGCTCCTACAGGGGTGAAGCTTTCTTT
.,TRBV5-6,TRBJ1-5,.,CASSWSTGNQPQHF,TGTGCCAGCAGCTGGTCGACAGGCAATCAGCCCCAGCATTTT
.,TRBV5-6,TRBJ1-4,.,CASSIGQTTNEKLFF,TGTGCCAGCAGCATCGGACAGACAACTAATGAAAAACTGTTTTTT
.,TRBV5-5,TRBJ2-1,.,CASSLRGQAVNEQFF,TGTGCCAGCAGCTTGCGAGGGCAGGCCGTCAATGAGCAGTTCTTC
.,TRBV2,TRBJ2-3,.,CASSEDLLTDTQYF,TGTGCCAGCAGTGAAGACTTGCTCACAGATACGCAGTATTTT
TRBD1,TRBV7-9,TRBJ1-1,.,CASSLGGQRTEAFF,TGTGCCAGCAGCTTAGGGGGACAGAGGACTGAAGCTTTCTTT
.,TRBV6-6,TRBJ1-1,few,CASSQYRTKNTEAFF,TGTGCCAGCAGCCAATACCGGACAAAGAACACTGAAGCTTTCTTT
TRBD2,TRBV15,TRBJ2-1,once,CATSREVAGVPTGNYNEQFF,TGTGCCACCAGCAGAGAAGTAGCGGGAGTCCCCACGGGAAACTACAATGAGCAGTTCTTC
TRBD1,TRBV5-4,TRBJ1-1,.,CASSQGVQGGDTEAFF,TGTGCCAGCAGCCAGGGGGTGCAGGGCGGAGACACTGAAGCTTTCTTT
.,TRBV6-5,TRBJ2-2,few,CASRGVGANTGELFF,TGTGCCAGCAGAGGGGTTGGGGCGAACACCGGGGAGCTGTTTTTT
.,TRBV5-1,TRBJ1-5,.,CASSLEGGGNQPQHF,TGCGCCAGCAGCTTGGAAGGCGGGGGCAATCAGCCCCAGCATTTT
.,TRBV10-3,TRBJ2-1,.,CASHRAQYNEQFF,TGTGCCAGCCACAGGGCCCAATACAATGAGCAGTTCTTC
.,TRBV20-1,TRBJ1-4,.,CSARGEKLFF,TGCAGCGCACGGGGTGAAAAACTGTTTTTT
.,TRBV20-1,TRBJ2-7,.,CSARSSVKQYF,TGCAGTGCTAGAAGTAGCGTCAAGCAGTACTTC
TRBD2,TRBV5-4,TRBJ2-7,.,CASSPGSSGESEQYF,TGTGCCAGCAGCCCCGGTTCTAGCGGGGAGTCCGAGCAGTACTTC
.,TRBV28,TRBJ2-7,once,CASNVGGLSYEQYF,TGTGCCAGCAATGTTGGGGGCTTATCCTACGAGCAGTACTTC
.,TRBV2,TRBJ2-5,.,CASSEAPGWDSGGKETQYF,TGTGCCAGCAGTGAAGCGCCGGGGTGGGACAGCGGGGGAAAAGAGACCCAGTACTTC
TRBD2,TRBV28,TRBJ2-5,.,CASSSGLAGVSETQYF,TGTGCCAGCAGTTCCGGACTAGCGGGAGTGTCAGAGACCCAGTACTTC
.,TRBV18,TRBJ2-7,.,CASSGKQGHEQYF,TGTGCCAGCTCAGGAAAACAGGGCCACGAGCAGTACTTC
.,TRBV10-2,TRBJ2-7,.,CASSESGQDEQYF,TGCGCCAGCAGTGAGTCGGGGCAGGACGAGCAGTACTTC
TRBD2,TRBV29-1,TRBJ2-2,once,CSVEISGSAGELFF,TGCAGCGTTGAGATTAGCGGGAGCGCCGGGGAGCTGTTTTTT
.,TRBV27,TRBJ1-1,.,CASRFAGFGKVTEAFF,TGTGCCAGCAGGTTTGCAGGGTTTGGAAAAGTCACTGAAGCTTTCTTT
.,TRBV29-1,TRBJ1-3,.,CSVYSGNTIYF,TGCAGCGTCTACTCTGGAAACACCATATATTTT
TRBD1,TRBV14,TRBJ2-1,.,CASSITGGFYNEQFF,TGTGCCAGCAGCATAACAGGGGGCTTCTACAATGAGCAGTTCTTC
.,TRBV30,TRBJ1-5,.,CAWGWAHQPQHF,TGTGCCTGGGGCTGGGCCCATCAGCCCCAGCATTTT
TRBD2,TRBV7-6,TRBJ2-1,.,CASSLVGGGNEQFF,TGTGCCAGCAGCTTAGTGGGCGGGGGTAATGAGCAGTTCTTC
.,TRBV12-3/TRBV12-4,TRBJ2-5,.,CASSLRDGGTQYF,TGTGCCAGCAGTTTGCGGGACGGGGGGACCCAGTACTTC
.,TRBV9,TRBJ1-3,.,CASSVGSGGPGNTIYF,TGTGCCAGCAGCGTAGGGTCCGGGGGGCCCGGAAACACCATATATTTT
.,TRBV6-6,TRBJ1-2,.,CASRVDGTHNYGYTF,TGTGCCAGCAGAGTAGACGGGACTCACAACTATGGCTACACCTTC